This is a list of T cell receptor beta chains from one sample in a study of type 1 regulatory T cells. In TCRdb, the reads were re-called with MiXCR into one record per CDR3 protein. The data hold 25,000 or so distinct CDR3 sequences, with roughly 45% observed a single time. No antigens are known for them. The sequencing sample was made of cultured T cells, either the whole culture or a sorted T cell fraction (not recorded which). These receptors were taken from a human donor in good health. Both conserved end residues are part of each CDR3. A D gene is named only where the DNA matches it firmly. Expanded clones get a size class; other rows say once, few or many, or leave the size out.

v_call: TRBV11-1
j_call: TRBJ2-7
d_call: TRBD1
clone_size: medium-sized
cdr3_nt: TGTGCCAGCAGCCGTCGGACAGGAATACCCTACGAGCAGTACTTC
cdr3_aa: CASSRRTGIPYEQYF

v_call: TRBV5-1
j_call: TRBJ2-1
d_call: -
clone_size: -
cdr3_nt: TGCGCCAGCAGCTTGGGGGGGATAGGGAATGAGCAGTTCTTC
cdr3_aa: CASSLGGIGNEQFF

v_call: TRBV18
j_call: TRBJ1-4
d_call: -
clone_size: -
cdr3_nt: TGTGCCAGCTCACCCCCGAATAGGGATAATGAAAAACTGTTTTTT
cdr3_aa: CASSPPNRDNEKLFF

v_call: TRBV20-1
j_call: TRBJ2-1
d_call: TRBD2
clone_size: few
cdr3_nt: TGCAGTGCTAGAGATAACGGGGCAGTGCGGGGGGCCCCCCTGTTCTTC
cdr3_aa: CSARDNGAVRGAPLFF

v_call: TRBV7-6
j_call: TRBJ1-1
d_call: TRBD1
clone_size: -
cdr3_nt: TGTGCCAGCAGCTTAGGGACAGGAACTGAAGCTTTCTTT
cdr3_aa: CASSLGTGTEAFF

v_call: TRBV6-6
j_call: TRBJ1-5
d_call: TRBD1
clone_size: -
cdr3_nt: TGTGCCAGTACTCGCAACCGGGACAGGGATAGCAATCAGCCCCAGCATTTT
cdr3_aa: CASTRNRDRDSNQPQHF

v_call: TRBV5-5
j_call: TRBJ2-5
d_call: TRBD2
clone_size: few
cdr3_nt: TGTGCCAGCAGCTTGGTCACTAGCGGGGGGGGAGCCGGGGAGACCCAGTACTTC
cdr3_aa: CASSLVTSGGGAGETQYF

v_call: TRBV29-1
j_call: TRBJ2-7
d_call: -
clone_size: medium-sized
cdr3_nt: TGCGCCGGGACTGGGGGATACGAGCAGTACTTC
cdr3_aa: CAGTGGYEQYF

v_call: TRBV2
j_call: TRBJ1-6
d_call: -
clone_size: -
cdr3_nt: TGTGCCGGTCAGGATGGGCAGTCCTATAATTCACCCCTCCACTTT
cdr3_aa: CAGQDGQSYNSPLHF

v_call: TRBV29-1
j_call: TRBJ2-2
d_call: -
clone_size: few
cdr3_nt: TGCAGCGTTAAATTAGTAGGCACCGGGGAGCTGTTTTTT
cdr3_aa: CSVKLVGTGELFF

v_call: TRBV29-1
j_call: TRBJ1-2
d_call: -
clone_size: -
cdr3_nt: TGCAGCGTTGATTTACAGACCTATGGCTACACCTTC
cdr3_aa: CSVDLQTYGYTF

v_call: TRBV20-1
j_call: TRBJ2-1
d_call: TRBD2
clone_size: few
cdr3_nt: TGCAGTGCTAGCTGGGCTAGCGGGGGGGATAATAAGTTCTTC
cdr3_aa: CSASWASGGDNKFF

v_call: TRBV28
j_call: TRBJ2-3
d_call: TRBD1
clone_size: medium-sized
cdr3_nt: TGTGCCACTACGGACAGGGGAAGCACAGATACGCAGTATTTT
cdr3_aa: CATTDRGSTDTQYF

v_call: TRBV6-2/TRBV6-3
j_call: TRBJ1-2
d_call: TRBD1
clone_size: -
cdr3_nt: TGTGCCAGCAGTTACGACAGGGTTGGAGGCTACACCTTC
cdr3_aa: CASSYDRVGGYTF

v_call: TRBV5-4
j_call: TRBJ2-7
d_call: -
clone_size: -
cdr3_nt: TGTGCCAGCAGCTTGGGGGTCCCCTACGAGCAGTACTTC
cdr3_aa: CASSLGVPYEQYF

v_call: TRBV5-1
j_call: TRBJ2-2
d_call: TRBD1
clone_size: few
cdr3_nt: TGCGCCAGCAGCCCCGGACAGGGTAGGAAAACCGGGGAGCTGTTTTTT
cdr3_aa: CASSPGQGRKTGELFF

v_call: TRBV7-9
j_call: TRBJ1-1
d_call: -
clone_size: many
cdr3_nt: TGTGCCAGCAGTCTCGAACTCCCGAACACTGAAGCTTTCTTT
cdr3_aa: CASSLELPNTEAFF

v_call: TRBV2
j_call: TRBJ2-7
d_call: TRBD2
clone_size: -
cdr3_nt: TGTGCCAGCAGGAGGACTAGCGGGGGGGCCGTTGGGTACGAGCAGTACTTC
cdr3_aa: CASRRTSGGAVGYEQYF

v_call: TRBV28
j_call: TRBJ1-6
d_call: -
clone_size: -
cdr3_nt: TGTGCCAGCAGTTTAGACAGCTCCTATAATTCACCCCTCCACTTT
cdr3_aa: CASSLDSSYNSPLHF

v_call: TRBV6-1
j_call: TRBJ1-4
d_call: TRBD1
clone_size: few
cdr3_nt: TGTGCCAGCAGTGGGCAGACAGGGGGGAATGAAAAACTGTTTTTT
cdr3_aa: CASSGQTGGNEKLFF

v_call: TRBV5-4
j_call: TRBJ2-2
d_call: -
clone_size: few
cdr3_nt: TGTGCCAGCAGCTTGGATCAGAGCACCGGGGAGCTGTTTTTT
cdr3_aa: CASSLDQSTGELFF

v_call: TRBV20-1
j_call: TRBJ2-7
d_call: TRBD1
clone_size: -
cdr3_nt: TGCAGTGCTACACTCCCGACAGGGTTAGCCTACGAGCAGTACTTC
cdr3_aa: CSATLPTGLAYEQYF

v_call: TRBV12-3/TRBV12-4
j_call: TRBJ2-7
d_call: -
clone_size: -
cdr3_nt: TGTGCCAGCAGTTTAGCGCTTTACTCGGACCACCGCTACGAGCAGTACTTC
cdr3_aa: CASSLALYSDHRYEQYF

v_call: TRBV25-1
j_call: TRBJ2-3
d_call: TRBD2
clone_size: -
cdr3_nt: TGTGCCAGCAGTGTCGGGGGGGGCACAGATACGCAGTATTTT
cdr3_aa: CASSVGGGTDTQYF

v_call: TRBV19
j_call: TRBJ2-5
d_call: TRBD2
clone_size: -
cdr3_nt: TGTGCCAGTAGTATAGGTCTAGCGGGGGGTTTTGAAGAGACCCAGTACTTC
cdr3_aa: CASSIGLAGGFEETQYF

v_call: TRBV2
j_call: TRBJ1-5
d_call: TRBD1
clone_size: -
cdr3_nt: TGTGCCAGCAGCAACGACAGGGCTCAGCCCCAGCATTTT
cdr3_aa: CASSNDRAQPQHF

v_call: TRBV11-3
j_call: TRBJ1-3
d_call: -
clone_size: -
cdr3_nt: TGTGCCAGCAGCCTTGGGACTACGAACACCATATATTTT
cdr3_aa: CASSLGTTNTIYF

v_call: TRBV24-1
j_call: TRBJ1-3
d_call: -
clone_size: few
cdr3_nt: TGTGCCACCAGAGGTTGGGGCCAGGATGGCGGAAACACCATATATTTT
cdr3_aa: CATRGWGQDGGNTIYF

v_call: TRBV15
j_call: TRBJ2-2
d_call: -
clone_size: -
cdr3_nt: TGTGCCACCAGCAGAAAGCGGGGGACAGGGTACACCGGGGAGCTGTTTTTT
cdr3_aa: CATSRKRGTGYTGELFF

v_call: TRBV6-6
j_call: TRBJ1-3
d_call: -
clone_size: -
cdr3_nt: TGTGCCAGCAGTTCCACCGGGGATATAACTGGAAACACCATATATTTT
cdr3_aa: CASSSTGDITGNTIYF

v_call: TRBV4-1
j_call: TRBJ1-1
d_call: -
clone_size: many
cdr3_nt: TGCGCCAGCAGCCAATCGGGACACGGGAACACTGAAGCTTTCTTT
cdr3_aa: CASSQSGHGNTEAFF

v_call: TRBV12-3/TRBV12-4
j_call: TRBJ1-2
d_call: TRBD1
clone_size: medium-sized
cdr3_nt: TGTGCCAGCAGAGGACAGGGATCGGCGGTTGGCTACACCTTC
cdr3_aa: CASRGQGSAVGYTF

v_call: TRBV20-1
j_call: TRBJ1-5
d_call: -
clone_size: few
cdr3_nt: TGCAGTGCTAGAGCCACAGGGCAGCGGCCCCAGCATTTT
cdr3_aa: CSARATGQRPQHF

v_call: TRBV5-1
j_call: TRBJ2-3
d_call: TRBD2
clone_size: few
cdr3_nt: TGCGCCAGCAGCGCGAGCGGGGGCGGCACAGATACGCAGTATTTT
cdr3_aa: CASSASGGGTDTQYF

v_call: TRBV18
j_call: TRBJ1-5
d_call: -
clone_size: -
cdr3_nt: TGTGCCAGCTCACCAATCGGGGCGAGCAATCAGCCCCAGCATTTT
cdr3_aa: CASSPIGASNQPQHF